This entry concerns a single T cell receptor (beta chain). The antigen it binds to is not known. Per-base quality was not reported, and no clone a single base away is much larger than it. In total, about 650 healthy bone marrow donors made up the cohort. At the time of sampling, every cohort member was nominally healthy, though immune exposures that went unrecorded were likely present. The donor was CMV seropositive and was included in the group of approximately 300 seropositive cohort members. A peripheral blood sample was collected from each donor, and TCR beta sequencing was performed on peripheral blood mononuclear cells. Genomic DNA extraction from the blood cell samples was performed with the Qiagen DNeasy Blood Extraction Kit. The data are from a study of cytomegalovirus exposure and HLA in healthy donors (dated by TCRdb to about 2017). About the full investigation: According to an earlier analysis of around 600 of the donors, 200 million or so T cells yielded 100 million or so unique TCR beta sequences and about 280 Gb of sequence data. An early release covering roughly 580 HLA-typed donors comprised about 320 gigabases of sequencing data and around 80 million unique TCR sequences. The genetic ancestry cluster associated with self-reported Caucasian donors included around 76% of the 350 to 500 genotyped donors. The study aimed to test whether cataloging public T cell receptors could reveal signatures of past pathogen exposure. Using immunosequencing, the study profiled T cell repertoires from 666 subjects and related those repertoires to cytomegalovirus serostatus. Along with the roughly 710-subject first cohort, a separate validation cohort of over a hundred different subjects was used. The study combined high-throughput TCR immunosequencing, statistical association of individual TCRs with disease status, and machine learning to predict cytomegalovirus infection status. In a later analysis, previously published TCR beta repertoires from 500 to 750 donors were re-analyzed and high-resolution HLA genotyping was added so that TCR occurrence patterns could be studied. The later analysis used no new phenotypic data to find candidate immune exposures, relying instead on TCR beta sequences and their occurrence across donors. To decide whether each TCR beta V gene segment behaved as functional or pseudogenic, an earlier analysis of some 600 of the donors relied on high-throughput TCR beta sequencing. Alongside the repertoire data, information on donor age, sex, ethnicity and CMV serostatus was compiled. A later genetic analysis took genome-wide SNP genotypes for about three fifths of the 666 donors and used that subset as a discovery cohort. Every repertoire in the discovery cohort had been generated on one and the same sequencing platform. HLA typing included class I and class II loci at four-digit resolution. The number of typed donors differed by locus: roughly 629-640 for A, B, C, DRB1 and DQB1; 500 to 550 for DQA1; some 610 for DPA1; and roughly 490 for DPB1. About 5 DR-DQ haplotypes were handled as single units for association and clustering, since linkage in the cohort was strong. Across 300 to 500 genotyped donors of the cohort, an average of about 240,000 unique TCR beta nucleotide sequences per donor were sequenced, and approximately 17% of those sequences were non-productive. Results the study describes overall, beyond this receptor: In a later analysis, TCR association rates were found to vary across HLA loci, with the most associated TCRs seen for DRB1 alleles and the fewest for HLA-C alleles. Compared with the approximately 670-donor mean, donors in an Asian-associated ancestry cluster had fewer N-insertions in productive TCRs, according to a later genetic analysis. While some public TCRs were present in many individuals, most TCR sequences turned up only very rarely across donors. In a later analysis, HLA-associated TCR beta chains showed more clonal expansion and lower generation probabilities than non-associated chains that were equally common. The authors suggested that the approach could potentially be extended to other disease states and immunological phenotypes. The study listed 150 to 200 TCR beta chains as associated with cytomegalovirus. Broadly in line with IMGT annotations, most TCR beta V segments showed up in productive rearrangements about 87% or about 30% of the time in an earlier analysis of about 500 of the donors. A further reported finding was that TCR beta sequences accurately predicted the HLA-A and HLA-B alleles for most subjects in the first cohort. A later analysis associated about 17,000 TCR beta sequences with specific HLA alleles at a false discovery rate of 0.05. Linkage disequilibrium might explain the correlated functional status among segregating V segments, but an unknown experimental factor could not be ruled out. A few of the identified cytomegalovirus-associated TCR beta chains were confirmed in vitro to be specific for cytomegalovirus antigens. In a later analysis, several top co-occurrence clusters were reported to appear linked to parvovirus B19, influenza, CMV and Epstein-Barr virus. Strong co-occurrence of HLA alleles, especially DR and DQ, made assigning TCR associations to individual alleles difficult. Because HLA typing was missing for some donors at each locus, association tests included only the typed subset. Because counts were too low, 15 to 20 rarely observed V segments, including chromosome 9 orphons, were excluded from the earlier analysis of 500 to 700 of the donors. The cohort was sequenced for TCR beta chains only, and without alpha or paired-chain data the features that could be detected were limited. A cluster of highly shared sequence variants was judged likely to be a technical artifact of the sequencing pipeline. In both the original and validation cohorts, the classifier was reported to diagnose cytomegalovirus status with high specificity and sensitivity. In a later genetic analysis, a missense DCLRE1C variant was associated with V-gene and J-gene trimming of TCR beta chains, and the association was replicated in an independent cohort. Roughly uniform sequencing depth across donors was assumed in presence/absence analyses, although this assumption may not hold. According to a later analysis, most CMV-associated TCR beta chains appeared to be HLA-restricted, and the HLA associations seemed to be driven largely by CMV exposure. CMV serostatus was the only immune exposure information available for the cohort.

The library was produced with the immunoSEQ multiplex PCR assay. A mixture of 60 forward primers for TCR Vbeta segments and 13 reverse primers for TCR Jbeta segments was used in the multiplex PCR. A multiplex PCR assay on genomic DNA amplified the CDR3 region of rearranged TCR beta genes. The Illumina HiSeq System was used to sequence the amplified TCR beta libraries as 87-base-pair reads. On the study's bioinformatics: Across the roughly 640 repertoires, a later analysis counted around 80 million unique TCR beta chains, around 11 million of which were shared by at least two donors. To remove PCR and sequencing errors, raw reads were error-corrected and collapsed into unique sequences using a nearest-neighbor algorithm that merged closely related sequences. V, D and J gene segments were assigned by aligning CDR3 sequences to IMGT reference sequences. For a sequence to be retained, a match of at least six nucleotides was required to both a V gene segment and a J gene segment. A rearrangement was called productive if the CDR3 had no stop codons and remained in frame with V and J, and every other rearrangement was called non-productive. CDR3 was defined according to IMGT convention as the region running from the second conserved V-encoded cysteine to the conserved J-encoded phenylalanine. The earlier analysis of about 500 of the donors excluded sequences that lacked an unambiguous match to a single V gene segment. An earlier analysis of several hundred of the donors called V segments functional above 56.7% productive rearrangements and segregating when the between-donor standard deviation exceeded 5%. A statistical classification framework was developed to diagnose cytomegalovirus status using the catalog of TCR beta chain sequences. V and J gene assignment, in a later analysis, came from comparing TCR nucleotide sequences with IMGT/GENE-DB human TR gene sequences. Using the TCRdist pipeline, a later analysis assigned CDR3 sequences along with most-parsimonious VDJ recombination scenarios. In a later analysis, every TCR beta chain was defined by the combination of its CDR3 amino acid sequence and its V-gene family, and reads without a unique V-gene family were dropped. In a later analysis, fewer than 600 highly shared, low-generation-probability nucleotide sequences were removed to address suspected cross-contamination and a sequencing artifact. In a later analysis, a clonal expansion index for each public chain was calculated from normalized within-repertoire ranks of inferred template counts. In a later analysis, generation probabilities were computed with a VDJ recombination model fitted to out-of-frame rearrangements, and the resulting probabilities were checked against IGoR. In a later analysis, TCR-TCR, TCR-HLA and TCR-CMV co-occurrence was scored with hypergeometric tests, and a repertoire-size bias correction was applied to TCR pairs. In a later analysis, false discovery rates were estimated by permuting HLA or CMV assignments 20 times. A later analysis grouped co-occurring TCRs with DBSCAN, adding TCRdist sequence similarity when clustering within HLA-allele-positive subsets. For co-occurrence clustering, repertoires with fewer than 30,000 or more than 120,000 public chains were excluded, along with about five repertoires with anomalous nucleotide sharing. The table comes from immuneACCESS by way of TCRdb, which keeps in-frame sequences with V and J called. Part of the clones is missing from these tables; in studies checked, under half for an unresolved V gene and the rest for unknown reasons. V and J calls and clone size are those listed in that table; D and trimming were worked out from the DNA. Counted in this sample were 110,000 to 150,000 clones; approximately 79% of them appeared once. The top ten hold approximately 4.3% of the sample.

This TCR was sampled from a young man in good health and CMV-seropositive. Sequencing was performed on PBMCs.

In nucleotides, the sequence is TGCGCCAGCAGCCAAGCGGGGGCCTACAATGAGCAGTTCTTC. This translates into CASSQAGAYNEQFF. The V gene is TRBV10-1 and the J gene is TRBJ2-1, with 8 middle bases fitting TRBD2. CDR1 and CDR2 are drawn from the germline V gene (reference sequence): WNHNN, SYGVQD. The germline V and J ends show losses of 6 bases and 2 bases respectively, and no gene match explains 3 bases of the junction. The CDR3 has 14 amino acids, counting the end cysteine and phenylalanine. CDR3 DNA only is kept here, 42 bases in frame from base 1.